This T cell receptor (beta chain) comes out of a study of T cell responses to AZD1222 COVID-19 vaccine. Study results and caveats: In a largely white British group with more females than males, clonal diversity was possibly underestimated. Across the whole spike, CD4 TCRs peaked at regions 160-218 and 743-854.

Remarks on this clone: Its antigen is not known.

Sequenced by immunoSEQ multiplex PCR; TCRdb stores in-frame clones only, minus some. The table lists 150,000 to 200,000 clones, around 89% of them singletons, with approximately 4% in the top ten. This CDR3 region has 16 residues. Germline values: CDR1 LNHNV, CDR2 YYDKDF (reference sequence). The V gene lost 1 base and the J gene lost 8 bases, with 15 bases spanning the gap. The sample in question was peripheral blood, obtained 28 days after the second dose of the MenACWY control vaccine. The receptor was isolated from an adult who received the MenACWY meningococcal vaccine as a control. This chain uses TRBV15 with TRBJ1-6; D unclear. The CDR3, as DNA: TGTGCCACCAGCAGAGGAGTGGGCAGGAAGTATTCACCCCTCCACTTT. This translates into CATSRGVGRKYSPLHF.